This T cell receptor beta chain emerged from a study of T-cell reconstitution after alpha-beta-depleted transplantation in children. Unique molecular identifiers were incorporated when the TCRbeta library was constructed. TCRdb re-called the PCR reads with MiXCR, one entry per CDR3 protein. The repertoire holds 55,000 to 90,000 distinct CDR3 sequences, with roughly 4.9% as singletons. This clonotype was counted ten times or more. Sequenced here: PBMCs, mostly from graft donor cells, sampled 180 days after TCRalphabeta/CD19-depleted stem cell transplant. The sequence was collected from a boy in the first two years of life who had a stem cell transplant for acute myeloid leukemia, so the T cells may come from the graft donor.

The chain's CDR3 is CASSFRESQYF. The CDR3 DNA reads TGTGCCAGCAGTTTCAGGGAATCCCAGTACTTC. The rearrangement links TRBV12-3 or TRBV12-4 to TRBJ2-5; a weak D match, TRBD1 (5 bases). Trimming removed 3 bases at V and 9 bases at J, with 8 bases between. The CDR3 has 11 amino acids.